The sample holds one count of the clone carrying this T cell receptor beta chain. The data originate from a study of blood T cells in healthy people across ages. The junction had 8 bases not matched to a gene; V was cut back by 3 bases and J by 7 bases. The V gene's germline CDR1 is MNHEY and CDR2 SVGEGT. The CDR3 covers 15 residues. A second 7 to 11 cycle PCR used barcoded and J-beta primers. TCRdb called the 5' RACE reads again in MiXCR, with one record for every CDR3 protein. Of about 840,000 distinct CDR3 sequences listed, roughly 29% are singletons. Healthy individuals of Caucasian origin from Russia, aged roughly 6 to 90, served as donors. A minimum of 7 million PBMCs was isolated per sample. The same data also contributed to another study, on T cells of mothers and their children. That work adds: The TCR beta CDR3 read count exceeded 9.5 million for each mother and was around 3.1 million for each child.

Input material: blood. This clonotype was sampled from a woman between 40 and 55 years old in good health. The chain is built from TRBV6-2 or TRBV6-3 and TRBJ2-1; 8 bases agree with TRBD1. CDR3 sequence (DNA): TGTGCCAGCAGTTATGGGTCCGGGACAGGAAATGAGCAGTTCTTC. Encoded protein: CASSYGSGTGNEQFF.